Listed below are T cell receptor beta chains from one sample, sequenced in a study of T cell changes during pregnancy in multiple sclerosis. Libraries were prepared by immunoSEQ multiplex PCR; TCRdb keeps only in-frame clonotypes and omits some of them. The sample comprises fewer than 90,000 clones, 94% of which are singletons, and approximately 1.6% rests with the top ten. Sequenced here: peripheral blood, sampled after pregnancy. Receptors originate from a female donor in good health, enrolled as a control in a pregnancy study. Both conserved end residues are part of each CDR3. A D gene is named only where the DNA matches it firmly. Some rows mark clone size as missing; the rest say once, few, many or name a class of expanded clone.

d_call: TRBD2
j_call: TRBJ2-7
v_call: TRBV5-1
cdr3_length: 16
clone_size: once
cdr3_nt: TGCGCCAGCAGCACGAGGACTAGCGGGAGGGCCCTCGAGCAGTACTTC
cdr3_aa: CASSTRTSGRALEQYF

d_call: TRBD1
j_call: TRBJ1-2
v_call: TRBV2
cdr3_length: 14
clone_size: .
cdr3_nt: TGTGCCAGCAGTCAGACAGGGTTAGGCTATGGCTACACCTTC
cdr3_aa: CASSQTGLGYGYTF

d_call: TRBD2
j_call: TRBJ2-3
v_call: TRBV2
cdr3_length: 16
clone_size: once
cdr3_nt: TGTGCCAGCAGGTATGGACTAGCGGAGCCCACAGATACGCAGTATTTT
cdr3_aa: CASRYGLAEPTDTQYF

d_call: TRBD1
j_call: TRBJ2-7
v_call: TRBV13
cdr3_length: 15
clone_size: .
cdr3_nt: TGTGCCAGCAGCTTAGAGGGGGCCCTCGTCCACGAGCAGTACTTC
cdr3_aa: CASSLEGALVHEQYF

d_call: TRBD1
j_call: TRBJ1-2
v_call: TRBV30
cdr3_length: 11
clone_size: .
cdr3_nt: TGTGCCTGGGGACAGGGCTATGGCTACACCTTC
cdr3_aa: CAWGQGYGYTF

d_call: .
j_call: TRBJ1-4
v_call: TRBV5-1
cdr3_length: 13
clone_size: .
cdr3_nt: TGCGCCAGCAGCTTGGGCGGGAACGAAAAACTGTTTTTT
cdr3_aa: CASSLGGNEKLFF

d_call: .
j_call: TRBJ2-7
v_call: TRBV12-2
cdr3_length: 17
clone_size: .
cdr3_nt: TGTGCAAGTCGCTTAGCGCAGAGACTAGCGGGAGTAAGTGAGCAGTACTTC
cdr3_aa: CASRLAQRLAGVSEQYF

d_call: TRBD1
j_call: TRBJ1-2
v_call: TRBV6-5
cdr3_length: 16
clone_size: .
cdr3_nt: TGTGCCAGCAGTTACGGGACAGGGCCCCAATTCTATGGCTACACCTTC
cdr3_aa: CASSYGTGPQFYGYTF

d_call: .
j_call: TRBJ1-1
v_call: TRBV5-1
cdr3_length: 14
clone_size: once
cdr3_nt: TGCGCCAGCAGCTTGAAGGGGACTTACACTGAAGCTTTCTTT
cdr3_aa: CASSLKGTYTEAFF

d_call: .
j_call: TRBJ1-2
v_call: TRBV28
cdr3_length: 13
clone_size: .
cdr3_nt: TGTGCCAGCAGTTACGGGGTGAAAGAAGGCTACACCTTC
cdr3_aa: CASSYGVKEGYTF

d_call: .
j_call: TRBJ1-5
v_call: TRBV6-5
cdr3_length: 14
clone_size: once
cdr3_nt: TGTGCCAGCAGACCGGGACTCAGAAATCAGCCCCAGCATTTT
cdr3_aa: CASRPGLRNQPQHF

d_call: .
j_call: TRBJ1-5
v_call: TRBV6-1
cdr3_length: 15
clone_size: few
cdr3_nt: TGTGCCAGCAGTAAAAGCAGTTGGGGCAAACAGCCCCAGCATTTT
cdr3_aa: CASSKSSWGKQPQHF

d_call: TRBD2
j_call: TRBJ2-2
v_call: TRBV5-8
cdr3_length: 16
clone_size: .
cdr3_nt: TGTGCCAGCAGCCCGGGACTAGCGGGAGCAGGAGGGGAGCTGTTTTTT
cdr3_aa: CASSPGLAGAGGELFF

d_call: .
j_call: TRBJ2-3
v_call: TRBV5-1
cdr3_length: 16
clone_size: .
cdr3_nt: TGCGCCAGCAGCTTGGTAGCGACATCTAGCACAGATACGCAGTATTTT
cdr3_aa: CASSLVATSSTDTQYF

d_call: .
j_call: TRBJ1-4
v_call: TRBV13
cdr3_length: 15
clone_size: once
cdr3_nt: TGTGCCAGCAGCTTAGGTCGGGGGACTAATGAAAAACTGTTTTTT
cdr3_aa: CASSLGRGTNEKLFF

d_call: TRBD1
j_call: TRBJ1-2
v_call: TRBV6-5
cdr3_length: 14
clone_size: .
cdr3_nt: TGTGCCAGCAGTTATTCCGGGACAGGGGGCCGCTACACCTTC
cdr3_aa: CASSYSGTGGRYTF

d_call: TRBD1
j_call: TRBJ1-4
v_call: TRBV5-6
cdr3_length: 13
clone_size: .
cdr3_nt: TGTGCCAGCAGTCGGGACAGCGGGGAAAAACTGTTTTTT
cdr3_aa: CASSRDSGEKLFF

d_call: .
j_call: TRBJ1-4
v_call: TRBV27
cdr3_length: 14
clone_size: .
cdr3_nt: TGTGCCAGCAGTTTCGCGGGGGAATACGAAAAACTGTTTTTT
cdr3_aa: CASSFAGEYEKLFF

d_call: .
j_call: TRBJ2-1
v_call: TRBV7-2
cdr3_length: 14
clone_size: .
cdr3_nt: TGTGCCAGCAGCTTAAGGCGGGACCCTAATGAGCAGTTCTTC
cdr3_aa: CASSLRRDPNEQFF

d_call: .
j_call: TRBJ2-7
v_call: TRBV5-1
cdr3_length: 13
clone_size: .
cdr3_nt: TGCGCCAGCAGCGGGACATCGAACTACGAGCAGTACTTC
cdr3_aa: CASSGTSNYEQYF

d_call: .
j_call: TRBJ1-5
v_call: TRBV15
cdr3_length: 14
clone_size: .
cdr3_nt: TGTGCCACCAGCAGAGATGGAGGGGATCAGCCCCAGCATTTT
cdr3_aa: CATSRDGGDQPQHF

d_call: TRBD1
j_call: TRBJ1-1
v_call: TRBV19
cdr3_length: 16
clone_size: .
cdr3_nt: TGTGCCAGTAGTATAGCCTGGGACAGGTCTCTCTCTGAAGCTTTCTTT
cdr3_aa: CASSIAWDRSLSEAFF

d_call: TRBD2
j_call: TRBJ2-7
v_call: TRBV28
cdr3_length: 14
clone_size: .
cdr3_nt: TGTGCCAGCACACTAGCGGGAGGACCCTACGAGCAGTACTTC
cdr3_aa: CASTLAGGPYEQYF

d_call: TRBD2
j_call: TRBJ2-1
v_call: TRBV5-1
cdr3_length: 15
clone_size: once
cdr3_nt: TGCGCCAGCAGCGTACTAGCGGGGGTTAACAATGAGCAGTTCTTC
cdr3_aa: CASSVLAGVNNEQFF

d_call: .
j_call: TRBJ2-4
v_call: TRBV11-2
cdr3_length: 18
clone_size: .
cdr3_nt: TGTGCCAGCAGCCTCCAGGTGGTGGGGGCAGTAGCCAAAAACATTCAGTACTTC
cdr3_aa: CASSLQVVGAVAKNIQYF

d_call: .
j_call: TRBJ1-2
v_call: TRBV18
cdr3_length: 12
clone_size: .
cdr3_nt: TGTGCCAGCTCACAACAGGGTGGTGGCTACACCTTC
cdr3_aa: CASSQQGGGYTF

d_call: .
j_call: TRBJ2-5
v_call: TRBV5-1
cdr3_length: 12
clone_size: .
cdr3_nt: TGCGCCAGCAGCGGGAGGGGGGAGACCCAGTACTTC
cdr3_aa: CASSGRGETQYF

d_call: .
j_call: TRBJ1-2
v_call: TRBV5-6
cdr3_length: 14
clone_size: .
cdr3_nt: TGTGCCAGCAGCTTAGCGGGGGGTTCTCTTGGCTACACCTTC
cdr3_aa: CASSLAGGSLGYTF

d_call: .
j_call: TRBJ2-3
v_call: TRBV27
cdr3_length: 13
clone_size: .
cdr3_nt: TGTGCCAGCAGTTGGGGGCCAGTTCGTACGCAGTATTTT
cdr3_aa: CASSWGPVRTQYF

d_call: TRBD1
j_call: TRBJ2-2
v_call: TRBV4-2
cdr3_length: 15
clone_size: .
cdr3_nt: TGTGCCAGCAGAAGACAGGGGGTCCTTTCGGGGGAGCTGTTTTTT
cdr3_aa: CASRRQGVLSGELFF

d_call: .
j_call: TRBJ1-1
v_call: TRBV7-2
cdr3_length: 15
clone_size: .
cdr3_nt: TGTGCCAGCAGCTTACGACAGGTTAAGAACACTGAAGCTTTCTTT
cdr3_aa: CASSLRQVKNTEAFF

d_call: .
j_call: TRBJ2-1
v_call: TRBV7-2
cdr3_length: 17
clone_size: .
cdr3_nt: TGTGCCAGCAGCCCCCTACTGGGACTGGGAACCTACAATGAGCAGTTCTTC
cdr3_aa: CASSPLLGLGTYNEQFF

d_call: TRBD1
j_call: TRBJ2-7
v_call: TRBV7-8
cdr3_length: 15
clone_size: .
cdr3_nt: TGTGCCAGCAGCTTAGGGGTGACAGGGTCTGGGGAGCAGTACTTC
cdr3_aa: CASSLGVTGSGEQYF

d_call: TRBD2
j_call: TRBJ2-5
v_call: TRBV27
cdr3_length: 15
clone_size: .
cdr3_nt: TGTGCCAGCAGTTTAAGCGGGAGGGCCTGGGAGACCCAGTACTTC
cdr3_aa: CASSLSGRAWETQYF

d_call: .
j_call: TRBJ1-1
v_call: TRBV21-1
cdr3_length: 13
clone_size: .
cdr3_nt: TGTGCCATCTGGGGCAGGGAGGGAACTGAAGCTTTCTTT
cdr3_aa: CAIWGREGTEAFF

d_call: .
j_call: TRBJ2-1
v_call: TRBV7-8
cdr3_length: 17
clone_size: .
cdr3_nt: TGTGCCAGCAGCTCGGCCCACAGGGTGGCAGGGTACAATGAGCAGTTCTTC
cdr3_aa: CASSSAHRVAGYNEQFF

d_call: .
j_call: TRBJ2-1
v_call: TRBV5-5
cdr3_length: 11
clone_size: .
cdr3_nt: TGTGCCAGCAGCTCCCGGAATGAGCAGTTCTTC
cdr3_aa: CASSSRNEQFF

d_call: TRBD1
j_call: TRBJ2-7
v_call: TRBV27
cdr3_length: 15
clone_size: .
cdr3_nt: TGTGCCAGCAGTTTTGTTGGACAGGGTTATCACGAGCAGTACTTC
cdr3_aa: CASSFVGQGYHEQYF

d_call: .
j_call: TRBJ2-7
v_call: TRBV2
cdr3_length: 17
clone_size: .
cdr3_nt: TGTGCCAGCCTCGCGGACGAGAGGGAATATCGGGCCTACGAGCAGTACTTC
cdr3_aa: CASLADEREYRAYEQYF

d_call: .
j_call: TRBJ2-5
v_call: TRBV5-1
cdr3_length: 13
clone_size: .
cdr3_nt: TGCGCCAGCAGCTTGGGCAACACGGAGACCCAGTACTTC
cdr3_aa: CASSLGNTETQYF

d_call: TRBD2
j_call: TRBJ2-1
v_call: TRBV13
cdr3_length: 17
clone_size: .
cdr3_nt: TGTGCCAGCAGCTTACCCCCACAGCGGGAGGGATATGATGAGCAGTTCTTC
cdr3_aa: CASSLPPQREGYDEQFF

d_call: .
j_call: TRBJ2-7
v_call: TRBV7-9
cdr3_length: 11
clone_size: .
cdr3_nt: TGTGCCAGCATAAGGTCAGGCGAGCAGTACTTC
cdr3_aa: CASIRSGEQYF

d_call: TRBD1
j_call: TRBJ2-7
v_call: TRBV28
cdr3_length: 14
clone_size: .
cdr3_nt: TGTGCCAGCCATAGTTGGGACAGGGGGCACGAGCAGTACTTC
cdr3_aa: CASHSWDRGHEQYF

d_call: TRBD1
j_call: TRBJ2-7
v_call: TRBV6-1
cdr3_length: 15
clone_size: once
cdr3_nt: TGTGCCACCTCAGAAGGTCTGACAGGGACCTACGAGCAGTACTTC
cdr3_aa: CATSEGLTGTYEQYF

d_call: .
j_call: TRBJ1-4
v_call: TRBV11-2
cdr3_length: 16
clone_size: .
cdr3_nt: TGTGCCAGCAAACACGGGGGTGGCACAGCTTCGGAAAAACTGTTTTTT
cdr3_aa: CASKHGGGTASEKLFF

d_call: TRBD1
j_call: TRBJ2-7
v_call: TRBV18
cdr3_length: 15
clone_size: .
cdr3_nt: TGTGCCAGCTCACCCCGGACAGGGGACAGCTACGAGCAGTACTTC
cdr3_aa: CASSPRTGDSYEQYF

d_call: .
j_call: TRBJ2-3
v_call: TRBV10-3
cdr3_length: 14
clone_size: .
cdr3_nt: TGTGCCATCAGGCCGGAGGGGAGCACAGATACGCAGTATTTT
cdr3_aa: CAIRPEGSTDTQYF

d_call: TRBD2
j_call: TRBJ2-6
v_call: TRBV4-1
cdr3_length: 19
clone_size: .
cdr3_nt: TGCGCCAGCAGCCATCTGGGGGGGGGATCTGTCTCTGGGGCCAACGTCCTGACTTTC
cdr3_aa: CASSHLGGGSVSGANVLTF

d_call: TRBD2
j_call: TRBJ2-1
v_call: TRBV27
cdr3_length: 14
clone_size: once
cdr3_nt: TGTGCCAGCAAGGGCGGGCTAGCGGGAAATGAGCAGTTCTTC
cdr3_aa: CASKGGLAGNEQFF